This T cell receptor beta chain was sequenced during a study of T-cell reconstitution after alpha-beta-depleted transplantation in children. Construction of the TCRbeta library involved unique molecular identifiers. TCRdb re-called the PCR reads through MiXCR, storing one row per CDR3 protein. This repertoire shows roughly 500,000 distinct CDR3 sequences, 9.5% to 15% found once; its top ten account for around 5.8%. The sample here was PBMCs from the stem cell graft donor, taken from the stem cell graft. This receptor was taken from a human donor who donated a stem cell graft to a child with combined immunodeficiency.

The CDR3 DNA reads as TGTGCCAGCAGGCGAACCAAGGAGGACGAGCAGTACTTC. Translation: CASRRTKEDEQYF. This chain uses TRBV6-2 or TRBV6-3 with TRBJ2-7; the D gene is possibly TRBD2 (5 bases). Trimming removed 6 bases from V and 5 bases from J, with 14 bases in between. Germline lookup yields CDR1 MNHEY and CDR2 SVGEGT. CDR3 length: 13 residues.